This record concerns one T cell receptor (beta chain) sequence. The antigen it recognizes is unknown. Base qualities are not recorded, but no much larger clone differs from it by a single base. The sample comes from a study of T-cell reconstitution after alpha-beta-depleted transplantation in children (dated by TCRdb to between 2015 and 2016). For the study in its entirety: The study quantitatively tracked T-cell immune reconstitution after TCRalphabeta/CD19-depleted allogeneic hematopoietic cell transplantation in children using TCR repertoire profiling.

CDR1 MDHEN and CDR2 SYDVKM were looked up in the germline V gene. Relative to germline, V is missing 5 bases and J is missing 1 base, with 9 bases of the junction outside any gene match. The CDR3 starts with the cysteine, ends with the phenylalanine, and has 16 residues. Just the 48-base CDR3 DNA is kept, in frame starting at base 1. Library prep was done by PCR. Sequencing used an Illumina HiSeq 2500. Molecular barcoding was employed in the preparation of TCR libraries, with unique molecular identifiers being used to normalize TCRbeta repertoire quantification. In-frame beta chains were kept once TCRdb had trimmed the public reads at Q25 with fastp and called clones with MiXCR. CDR3 protein sequences are deduplicated, and each keeps its most common genes and DNA. Across this sample there are hundreds of thousands of distinct CDR3 sequences, with roughly 17% seen only once. Over 0.95% of the sample is in the top ten clones.

The source material was PBMCs from the stem cell graft donor, sampled from the stem cell graft. The TCR sequence derives from a human donor who donated a stem cell graft to a child with acute myeloid leukemia. The chain was built from TRBV28 and TRBJ1-1, with 8 middle bases fitting TRBD1. The CDR3 region reads CASSPLTGGRNTEAFF. The DNA sequence is as follows: TGTGCCAGCAGTCCTCTAACAGGGGGTCGGAACACTGAAGCTTTCTTT. Joined to the reference TRBV28 and TRBJ1-1 proteins, this CDR3 gives the full variable domain: DVKVTQSSRYLVKRTGEKVFLECVQDMDHENMFWYRQDPGLGLRLIYFSYDVKMKEKGDIPEGYSVSREKKERFSLILESASTNQTSMYLCASSPLTGGRNTEAFFGQGTRLTVV.